This paragraph reports one T cell receptor (beta chain). The antigen remains undetermined. The data were obtained in a study of T and B cells in COVID-19 patients. Study conclusions and caveats: No sequencing was yet done of CD4+, regulatory or CD8+ subsets, or of SARS-CoV-2-responsive or tetramer+ sorted cells. Highly clonal in active COVID-19, TRB repertoires exceeded healthy-donor diversity and richness at recovery.

Blood genomic DNA input for TRB amplification was about 220-500 ng. TRB rearrangements were amplified by multiplex PCR with BIOMED2 TRB-A/B primers. In TCRdb, the multiplex PCR reads were re-called with MiXCR into one record per CDR3 protein. The sample shows thousands of distinct CDR3 sequences, about 33% of them seen only once. The receptor's source is a human donor with active COVID-19. Sample: blood.

This CDR3 reads CASSGRGGQETQYF. In nucleotides, the CDR3 is TGTGCCAGCAGTGGGCGGGGGGGTCAAGAGACCCAGTACTTC. The chain combines TRBV6-5 with TRBJ2-5; TRBD2 matches 9 bases. V gave up 5 bases and J gave up 2 bases; unmatched junction bases: 3. The germline CDR1 and CDR2 sequences are MNHEY and SVGAGI. The CDR3 is 14 amino acids.